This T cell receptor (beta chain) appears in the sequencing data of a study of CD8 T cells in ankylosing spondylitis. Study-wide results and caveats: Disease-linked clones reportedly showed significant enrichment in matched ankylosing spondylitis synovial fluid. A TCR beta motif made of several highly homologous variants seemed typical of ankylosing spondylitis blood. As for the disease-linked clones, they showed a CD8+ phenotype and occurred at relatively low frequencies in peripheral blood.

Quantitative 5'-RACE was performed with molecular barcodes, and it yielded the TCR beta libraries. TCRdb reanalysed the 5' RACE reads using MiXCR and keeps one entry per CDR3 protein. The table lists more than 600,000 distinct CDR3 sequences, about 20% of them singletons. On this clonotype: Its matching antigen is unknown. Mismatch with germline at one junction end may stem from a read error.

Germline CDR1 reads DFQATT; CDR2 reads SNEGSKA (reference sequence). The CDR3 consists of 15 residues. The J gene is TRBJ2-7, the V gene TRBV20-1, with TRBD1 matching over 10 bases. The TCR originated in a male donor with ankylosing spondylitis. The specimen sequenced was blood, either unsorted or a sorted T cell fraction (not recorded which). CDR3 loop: CCAKGGQGKTYEQYF. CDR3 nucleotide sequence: TGCTGTGCTAAGGGGGGACAGGGGAAAACCTACGAGCAGTACTTC.